In this sample, the clone carrying this T cell receptor (beta chain) turned up a few times. The data stem from a study of blood T cell repertoires in COVID-19. Method: immunoSEQ multiplex PCR; TCRdb's copy keeps in-frame clones and lacks some. The sample holds 230,000 or so clones, about four fifths seen once. This CDR3 spans 17 amino acids. Germline CDR1 is SGHTA and CDR2 is FQGNSA. V was clipped by 4 bases and J by 0 bases; unmatched bases: 8. The gene calls are TRBV7-2 and TRBJ1-5; 8 nucleotides align to TRBD1. The source is a woman aged 80 or older with COVID-19, enrolled during active disease. Material: peripheral blood. The DNA of the CDR3 is TGTGCCAGCAGCTCACGGACAGGGAGATATAGCAATCAGCCCCAGCATTTT. Residues: CASSSRTGRYSNQPQHF.